This TCR beta chain was retrieved from a study of blood T cell repertoires in COVID-19. Study-level information: Collection of acute and convalescent COVID-19 samples took place in the United States, Italy and Spain.

This clone has only a few counts. Repertoires were generated with immunoSEQ multiplex PCR, while TCRdb's copy carries only in-frame clones and drops some. The data show 130,000 or so clones, 84% seen once. Unmatched junction bases numbered 6, after V lost 5 bases and J lost 5 bases. Germline V gene data show CDR1 as SEHNR and CDR2 as FQNEAQ (reference sequence). This CDR3 is 16 amino acids long. V usage is TRBV7-9 and J usage is TRBJ2-5, with 15 positions matching TRBD2. This receptor was identified in a man aged 55-75 years with acute or convalescent COVID-19. The sample consisted of peripheral blood. The CDR3 spells CASSGGLAGGGETQYF. The DNA of the CDR3 is TGTGCCAGCAGCGGAGGACTAGCGGGAGGGGGTGAGACCCAGTACTTC.